This TCR beta chain appears in the sequencing data of a study of T cells in women clearing cervical HPV infection. On the study more broadly: Case blood drawn at lesion detection; control blood after infection cleared. With HLA typing for only a few women, HLA confounding remains possible. Findings and limits, study-wide: Controls had more TRBV6-7 (0.16%) than cases (roughly 0.11%).

Germline loops: CDR1 LNHDA, CDR2 SQIVND (reference sequence). The CDR3 spans 16 residues. Assay used: immunoSEQ multiplex PCR; TCRdb lists only in-frame clones, some missing. The listing records tens of thousands of clones. A note on this clone: Its antigen remains unknown. The read gets to within 3 residues of the CDR3 end, and the germline J gene fills in the rest.

V is TRBV19 and J is TRBJ2-2; no reliable D call. The TCR comes from a woman aged 18 to 75 with a cervical HPV16 infection that either progressed to CIN3+ or cleared (not recorded which). The sequenced sample was blood buffy coat. The sequenced part of the CDR3 DNA is TGTGCCAGTAGTATCGCCCCCAGCGCAACTAATGAAAAG. Encoded protein: CASSIAPSATNEK. The whole CDR3 region reads CASSIAPSATNEKLFF.